Included here is one T cell receptor (beta chain) sequence, with context. This clonotype was counted ten times or more. Its antigen is currently not known. Base qualities were left out, and no much larger clone turns up one base away. The CDR3 has 15 amino acids, counting the end cysteine and phenylalanine. CDR3 DNA only is kept here, 45 bases in frame from base 1. V loses 1 base at its end and J loses 8 bases; junction bases beyond the gene matches: 7. Reading the germline V gene gives CDR1 WSHSY and CDR2 SAAADI. The sample's time point label is to be understood as: sample taken at primary tumor resection. Samples were obtained from 72 patients with early-stage, untreated non-small cell lung cancer from the lung TRACERx cohort. TCR sequencing used whole RNA extracted from tumor and nontumor lung tissue, or from cryopreserved PBMC samples, without cell sorting. Only patients for whom sufficient RNA was available from at least two tumor regions were selected for TCR sequencing. Tumor and adjacent nontumor lung specimens were reviewed by a lung pathologist before selection.

This sample is drawn from a study of spatial heterogeneity in lung cancer (dated by TCRdb to the late 2010s). For the study in its entirety: Beta-chain transcripts were consistently detected in greater numbers than alpha-chain transcripts, which likely reflects a higher abundance of beta-chain transcripts. In the raw uncorrected reads, each unique combination of TCR and UMI appeared more than ten times on average. In tumor regions, TCR transcript counts showed a strong correlation with a T cell transcriptional module score from matched bulk RNA-seq. The study linked features of the TCR repertoire to counts of nonsynonymous mutations, which were determined by whole-exome sequencing of tumor tissue. In non-small cell lung cancer, the study quantitatively compared TCR alpha and beta repertoires across several tumor regions, matched nontumor lung, and blood. Both alpha and beta chains were TCR-sequenced in 220 or so tumor regions, under 85 matched nontumor lung samples and roughly 54 PBMC samples obtained at surgery.

What the study reported, not specific to this receptor: Estimated TCR-seq coverage of tumor T cells was only 5.5% to 8% for alpha chains and 13% for beta chains. Counts of ubiquitous and regional expanded TCRs correlated with counts of ubiquitous and regional nonsynonymous mutations, respectively. A correlation was observed between the number of expanded intratumoral alpha and beta TCRs and the tumor nonsynonymous mutation count. Confirming at a functional level the hypothesis that regional TCRs recognize regional mutations was considered to require additional single-cell paired TCR alpha and beta sequencing.

Receptor amplification or capture employed 5' RACE. Instrument on record: NextSeq 500. The TCR library protocol attached a unique molecular identifier to each TCR cDNA molecule to allow correction of PCR and sequencing errors. In the authors' own workflow: TCR identification, UMI-based error correction and CDR3 extraction were performed with Decombinator tools. TCRs above a frequency of 2 per 1,000, corresponding to the top 1% of the tumor frequency distribution, were defined as expanded. Expanded tumor TCRs were classed as regional if statistically deemed absent (corrected P<0.05) from at least one tumor region, otherwise ubiquitous. Rényi diversity was computed with the R vegan package after subsampling each repertoire 100 times to 5,000 TCRs. To build CDR3 similarity networks, amino acid triplet string-kernel similarity was used, and CDR3s were connected when their pairwise similarity was above 0.82. Using fastp at Q25 and MiXCR, TCRdb reprocessed the public reads and kept productive beta chains. Each entry merges the rows of one CDR3 protein and shows their most common DNA and genes. TCRdb's processing, not the authors', yielded these V and J calls. The sample table lists about 9,200 distinct CDR3 sequences, more than 4.5% of them with a count of one. The ten largest clones represent under 15% of the sample.

The receptor comes from a female donor with early-stage non-small cell lung cancer. The rearrangement combines TRBV10-2 with TRBJ1-4, with 7 central nucleotides matching TRBD1. Sequenced here: lung tumor tissue, sampled at surgery. The DNA reads as follows: TGCGCCAGCAGTGAGTTGAAAGGGGGCGACGAAAAACTGTTTTTT. This sequence encodes CASSELKGGDEKLFF.